Presented here are 20 T cell receptor beta chains from one specimen sequenced in a study of T cell changes during pregnancy in multiple sclerosis. Generated by immunoSEQ multiplex PCR, the TCRdb table keeps only in-frame clones and is missing some. The sample yields around 37,000 clones, around nine tenths seen once. The source was CD8+ T cells from peripheral blood mononuclear cells, collected in the third trimester of pregnancy. The receptors were gathered from a female donor with multiple sclerosis, enrolled in a pregnancy study.

The V and J genes are TRBV4-3 and TRBJ2-6; 10 nucleotides agree with TRBD1. V gave up 8 bases and J gave up 0 bases; unmatched junction bases: 7. Germline CDR1 LGHNA, CDR2 YSLEER. The CDR3 is 17 residues long. CDR3 amino acids: CASATGGSPSGANVLTF. The CDR3 bases are TGCGCCAGCGCGACAGGGGGCTCACCCTCTGGGGCCAACGTCCTGACTTTC.

The J gene is TRBJ2-7, the V gene TRBV2; 13 positions agree with TRBD2. From germline, CDR1 is SNHLY and CDR2 FYNNEI. J gave up 2 bases and V 8 bases, and 0 bases lay outside the gene matches. The CDR3 runs 13 residues. The CDR3, as DNA: TGTGCCAGCGGGACTAGCGGGGCCTACGAGCAGTACTTC. This encodes CASGTSGAYEQYF.

The V call is TRBV6-5, the J call TRBJ1-5; D is ambiguous. Trimming shortened V by 6 bases and J by 4 bases, and 10 bases separated the two germline ends. The CDR3 loop spans 13 amino acids. Germline assignment: CDR1 MNHEY and CDR2 SVGAGI. Written as DNA, the CDR3 is TGTGCCAGCAGAGGCGGCGGGAATCAGCCCCAGCATTTT. This translates into CASRGGGNQPQHF.

There are many counts of this clone. V gene TRBV4-2 combines with J gene TRBJ2-3; 8 bases map to TRBD2. In germline, CDR1 is LGHNA, CDR2 YNFKEQ. V was pared by 0 bases and J by 4 bases, with 6 bases of the junction left unmatched. The CDR3 is 16 residues long. CDR3 nucleotides: TGTGCCAGCAGCCAAGAAAAGGCGGGGGGCGCAGATACGCAGTATTTT. Encoded protein: CASSQEKAGGADTQYF.

The gene calls are TRBV6-1 and TRBJ2-5; TRBD2 might be the D (5 bases). This CDR3 has 17 amino acids. Trimming left V 0 bases short and J 3 bases short, with 17 bases between. Germline CDR1 MNHNS, CDR2 SASEGT. CDR3 nucleotide sequence: TGTGCCAGCAGTGAAGCGGCGGGCAGGAGATGGAAAGAGACCCAGTACTTC. It codes for CASSEAAGRRWKETQYF.

The chain employs TRBV7-2 and TRBJ2-7; no clear D gene. The CDR3 consists of 12 residues. V was clipped by 4 bases and J by 3 bases, with 7 bases between them. Looked up from germline, CDR1 is SGHTA and CDR2 is FQGNSA. The CDR3 protein is CASSSRFYEQYF. In DNA, the CDR3 is TGTGCCAGCAGCTCCAGATTCTACGAGCAGTACTTC.

The chain uses TRBV10-3 and TRBJ2-7, with D maybe TRBD2 (6 bases). The germline V and J ends were trimmed by 4 bases and 3 bases, with 16 bases remaining between them. The CDR3 runs to 15 residues. The germline V gene encodes CDR1 ENHRY and CDR2 SYGVKD. CDR3 amino acids: CAISGRETPHYEQYF. The CDR3 nucleotides are TGTGCCATCAGTGGGAGGGAGACACCGCACTACGAGCAGTACTTC.

CDR3 sequence (DNA): TGTGCCAGCAGCTCCCGGACAGTAGAAGGCACTGAAGCTTTCTTT. This translates into CASSSRTVEGTEAFF. The chain couples TRBV28 to TRBJ1-1; weak D call: TRBD1 (6 bases). The V gene lost 6 bases and the J gene lost 4 bases, with 18 bases spanning the gap. The CDR3 is 15 residues long. Germline assignment: CDR1 MDHEN and CDR2 SYDVKM.

V and J are TRBV10-2 and TRBJ1-5, with D tentatively TRBD1 (6 bases). This CDR3 has 14 residues. V was pared by 6 bases and J by 3 bases, with 12 bases between. The germline V gene has CDR1 WSHSY and CDR2 SAAADI. The chain's CDR3 is CASRETGTNQPQHF. CDR3 nucleotides: TGCGCCAGCAGGGAAACAGGGACCAATCAGCCCCAGCATTTT.

Written as DNA, the CDR3 is TGCGCCAGCAGCCTATCAACGGCAGGGGACTACGAGCAGTACTTC. Translated: CASSLSTAGDYEQYF. The rearrangement uses TRBV4-1 and TRBJ2-7, with D perhaps TRBD1 (6 bases). Germline V gives CDR1 MGHRA, CDR2 YSYEKL. The V end was cut by 4 bases, the J end by 3 bases, with 16 bases between. This CDR3 contains 15 residues.

The chain recombines TRBV11-1 with TRBJ1-4; 11 positions match TRBD1. Per germline, CDR1 SGHAT and CDR2 FQDESV (reference sequence). This CDR3 is built from 17 residues. Losses at the gene ends were 5 bases for V and 2 bases for J; bases not matched to a gene: 7. The chain's CDR3 is CASSPKDRGRTNEKLFF. CDR3 nucleotides: TGTGCCAGCAGCCCAAAGGACAGGGGGCGCACTAATGAAAAACTGTTTTTT. The whole variable domain, filled in from reference TRBV11-1 and TRBJ1-4, reads EAEVAQSPRYKITEKSQAVAFWCDPISGHATLYWYRQILGQGPELLVQFQDESVVDDSQLPKDRFSAERLKGVDSTLKIQPAELGDSAMYLCASSPKDRGRTNEKLFFGSGTQLSVL.

The V and J genes are TRBV6-5 and TRBJ1-2; 8 bases are shared with TRBD1. The CDR3 totals 16 residues. Per germline, CDR1 MNHEY and CDR2 SVGAGI. V trimming: 4 bases; J trimming: 4 bases; junction bases outside the gene matches: 11. Here the CDR3 DNA reads TGTGCCAGCAGTTCCTTGCCCAGGGGGCTAAGCTATGGCTACACCTTC. This translates into CASSSLPRGLSYGYTF.

This clone appeared a single time. This chain uses TRBV30 with TRBJ1-5; D uncertain. V lost 5 bases and J 6 bases, leaving 17 bases between the germline ends. Looked up from germline, CDR1 is GTSNPN and CDR2 is SVGIG (reference sequence). The CDR3 length is 14 residues. The CDR3 region is CAWGLENPGQPQHF. In DNA, the CDR3 is TGTGCCTGGGGGTTGGAGAACCCGGGTCAGCCCCAGCATTTT.

This sequence joins TRBV6-6 and TRBJ1-1; unclear D gene. The CDR3 is 14 residues long. V was pared by 2 bases and J by 1 base, with 8 bases between. CDR1 is MNHNY, CDR2 SVGAGI, per germline (reference sequence). For the CDR3, the DNA is TGTGCCAGCAGTTACACCCCAGGGAACACTGAAGCTTTCTTT. Its translation is CASSYTPGNTEAFF.

This chain uses TRBV7-9 with TRBJ2-5; D is unclear. Germline CDR1 SEHNR, CDR2 FQNEAQ (reference sequence). The germline V and J ends were trimmed by 5 bases and 1 base, with 11 bases remaining between them. The CDR3 runs 14 residues. The CDR3 nucleotides are TGTGCCAGCAGCCTAGACGGTCGCCAAGAGACCCAGTACTTC. Its translation: CASSLDGRQETQYF.

This clone came up once. V is TRBV4-1 and J is TRBJ1-1; D may be TRBD1 (6 bases). The V gene lost 5 bases and the J gene lost 10 bases, with 20 bases spanning the gap. This CDR3 is 14 amino acids long. CDR1 and CDR2 (germline): MGHRA, YSYEKL. CDR3 sequence reads: CASSSQGSGLGAFF. CDR3 nucleotide sequence: TGCGCCAGCAGCTCACAGGGAAGTGGGTTGGGAGCTTTCTTT.

V usage is TRBV5-6 and J usage is TRBJ2-7, with D uncertain. Trimming removed 4 bases from V and 2 bases from J, with 4 bases in between. Germline V gives CDR1 SGHDT, CDR2 YYEEEE. CDR3 size: 11 residues. The CDR3 reads CASSTAYEQYF. The CDR3 DNA reads TGTGCCAGCAGCACAGCCTACGAGCAGTACTTC. Full variable domain (remainder filled in from reference TRBV5-6 and TRBJ2-7): DAGVTQSPTHLIKTRGQQVTLRCSPKSGHDTVSWYQQALGQGPQFIFQYYEEEERQRGNFPDRFSGHQFPNYSSELNVNALLLGDSALYLCASSTAYEQYFGPGTRLTVT.

V usage is TRBV5-1 and J usage is TRBJ1-2; no clear D. This CDR3 has 15 residues. Germline CDR1 is SGHRS and CDR2 is YFSETQ. The V and J ends lost 7 bases and 1 base respectively, with 17 bases between them. Here the CDR3 DNA reads TGCGCCAGCTCATCCTCCAGAGGATATAACTATGGCTACACCTTC. Its translation: CASSSSRGYNYGYTF. The whole variable domain, remainder taken from reference TRBV5-1 and TRBJ1-2, is KAGVTQTPRYLIKTRGQQVTLSCSPISGHRSVSWYQQTPGQGLQFLFEYFSETQRNKGNFPGRFSGRQFSNSRSEMNVSTLELGDSALYLCASSSSRGYNYGYTFGSGTRLTVV.

This clone was seen just once. The CDR3 coding sequence is TGCGCCAGCAGCCAAGAGATTAGCGGGGGGGTAGATACGCAGTATTTT. Amino acids: CASSQEISGGVDTQYF. The chain has TRBV4-3 and TRBJ2-3, with 11 bases that match TRBD2. V shed 0 bases, J shed 5 bases, and the junction held 4 bases outside the gene matches. The CDR3 contains 16 residues. Germline V gives CDR1 LGHNA, CDR2 YSLEER.

The rearrangement joins TRBV5-1 to TRBJ2-2, with D possibly being TRBD2 (5 bases). CDR1 is SGHRS and CDR2 is YFSETQ in the germline V gene. CDR3 length equals 16 residues. Trimming removed 4 bases at V and 1 base at J, with 14 bases between. The DNA for the CDR3 is TGCGCCAGCAGCCCACCTAGACGGGAGAACACCGGGGAGCTGTTTTTT. Protein: CASSPPRRENTGELFF.